This TCR beta chain was found in a study of blood T cell repertoires in COVID-19. About the study: The origin of the acute and convalescent COVID-19 samples was the United States, Italy and Spain. Nucleic acid was either cDNA or gDNA, and it came from T cells, B-cell-depleted T cells, or PBMCs.

Original processing notes: The authors estimated nucleated cell counts from reference gene primer amplification. Data came from immunoSEQ multiplex PCR; TCRdb stores just in-frame clones and leaves some out. V, J and clone size reflect that table, while D and trimming were determined from the DNA. The profile shows 150,000 to 200,000 clones, roughly 79% of them singletons. This CDR3 spans 13 amino acids. From germline, CDR1 is SGHAT and CDR2 FQNNGV. V was cut by 5 bases and J by 8 bases, with 13 bases left in between. This rearrangement joins TRBV11-2 to TRBJ2-1, with D perhaps matching TRBD2 (6 bases). This receptor was taken from a woman aged 80 or over with acute or convalescent COVID-19. What was sequenced was peripheral blood. The CDR3 region is CASSISRRDEQFF. The CDR3 DNA reads TGTGCCAGCAGCATTAGTAGGAGGGATGAGCAGTTCTTC.